The sequence of this T cell receptor beta chain was determined in a study of human T cells and chemical hapten exposure. This clonotype was seen repeatedly, ten times or more. Its antigen is unidentified. Study results and caveats: Donor immune responses may differ from healthy people's, since all donors had alopecia. While controls formed fewer of them, expanded TCRs formed significantly more large CDR3 similarity clusters.

Time point reported: patch test 2, 6 weeks after DPC sensitization. Treatment in this sample: therapeutic diphenylcyclopropenone sensitization with weekly scalp DPC. Donors, patients with alopecia ranging from 18 to 70 years old and judged suitable for DPC, provided samples. Whole blood that had not been fractionated was the source of extracted total RNA. Each CDR3 protein gets one entry after TCRdb re-called the RACE reads with MiXCR. The sample yields 95,000 or so distinct CDR3 sequences, roughly an eighth seen once. Germline CDR1 is MDHEN and CDR2 is SYDVKM. The CDR3 totals 15 residues. V lost 3 bases to trimming and J lost 2 bases, with 10 bases between them.

The TCR sequence derives from a woman between 35 and 50 years old with alopecia areata. Some clones in this sample may be carry-over from other donors' samples. This chain uses TRBV28 with TRBJ2-2; no definite D call. Sequencing was performed on whole blood, taken in connection with sensitization to the hapten diphenylcyclopropenone (DPC). The CDR3: CASSLVGGNTGELFF. Written as DNA, the CDR3 is TGTGCCAGCAGTTTGGTGGGCGGAAACACCGGGGAGCTGTTTTTT. Using reference TRBV28 and TRBJ2-2 for the parts outside the CDR3, the full variable domain is DVKVTQSSRYLVKRTGEKVFLECVQDMDHENMFWYRQDPGLGLRLIYFSYDVKMKEKGDIPEGYSVSREKKERFSLILESASTNQTSMYLCASSLVGGNTGELFFGEGSRLTVL.